Each of the 13 T cell receptor beta chains below was sequenced from the same sample in a study of T-cell reconstitution after alpha-beta-depleted transplantation in children (dated by TCRdb to 2016 to 2018). The library was made by PCR. Sequencing took place on an Illumina HiSeq 2500. TCR libraries were prepared with molecular barcoding, using unique molecular identifiers to normalize TCRbeta repertoire quantification. The raw public data were reprocessed by TCRdb itself: fastp quality trimming at Q25, MiXCR clonotype calling, in-frame beta chains only. Rows matching on CDR3 protein sequence are summarized as one entry with the most common DNA and genes. The sample data list 250,000 to 300,000 distinct CDR3 sequences, and 9.9% of these were observed just once. The top ten hold over 9% of the sample. Specimen: PBMCs from the stem cell graft donor, collected from the stem cell graft. Receptors originate from a human donor who donated a stem cell graft to a child with SCID.

The genes are TRBV29-1 and TRBJ2-2; 7 bases agree with TRBD2. The CDR3 has 14 amino acids. Germline V CDR1 and CDR2: SQVTM, ANQGSEA. V lost 6 bases to trimming and J lost 2 bases; unmatched junction nucleotides: 6. In DNA, the CDR3 is TGCAGCGTACCCGGGACTATCAACACCGGGGAGCTGTTTTTT. Translated: CSVPGTINTGELFF.

The chain employs TRBV3-1 and TRBJ2-3; TRBD2 matches at 7 bases. The trim removed 0 bases at V and 1 base at J, leaving 10 bases unmatched. Germline V CDR1 and CDR2: LGHDT, YNNKEL (reference sequence). This CDR3 has 18 residues. CDR3 region: CASSQDPPPSGRTDTQYF. The CDR3 coding sequence is TGTGCCAGCAGCCAAGATCCCCCCCCTAGCGGACGCACAGATACGCAGTATTTT.

The CDR3 loop reads CSNQPQHF. The CDR3 DNA reads as TGTAGCAATCAGCCCCAGCATTTT. The V and J genes are TRBV15 and TRBJ1-5; D gene unclear. This CDR3 contains 8 residues. Germline V gene data show CDR1 as LNHNV and CDR2 as YYDKDF (reference sequence).

CDR3 in amino acids: CASSEQDMSSYEQYF. CDR3 sequence (DNA): TGTGCCAGCAGTGAACAGGATATGAGCTCCTACGAGCAGTACTTC. V is TRBV6-1 and J is TRBJ2-7; no definite D call. The CDR3 is 15 amino acids. The V gene's germline CDR1 is MNHNS and CDR2 SASEGT. V was pared by 2 bases and J by 0 bases, with 11 bases between.

This rearrangement joins TRBV20-1 to TRBJ1-3; D remains ambiguous. V dropped 0 bases and J dropped 1 base, with 7 bases sitting between them. The germline V gene has CDR1 DFQATT and CDR2 SNEGSKA (reference sequence). The CDR3 contains 14 residues. CDR3 DNA sequence: TGCAGTGCTAGAGACCCGAGATCTGGAAACACCATATATTTT. Protein: CSARDPRSGNTIYF.

The chain employs TRBV6-5 and TRBJ2-7, with TRBD2 as a possible D gene (6 bases). Germline CDR1 is MNHEY and CDR2 is SVGAGI. Trimming stripped 2 bases from V and 2 bases from J, with 13 bases between. The CDR3 has 15 residues. The CDR3 DNA reads TGTGCCAGCAGTTACACACGGGGGAGTCCCTACGAGCAGTACTTC. Translation: CASSYTRGSPYEQYF.

This clonotype was counted a few times. The chain uses TRBV11-2 and TRBJ1-1; D is undetermined. CDR1 is SGHAT, CDR2 FQNNGV, per germline. V was cut by 2 bases and J by 5 bases, with 9 bases left in between. CDR3 size: 13 residues. The CDR3 loop reads CASSLMASTEAFF. The DNA for the CDR3 is TGTGCCAGCAGCTTAATGGCCTCGACTGAAGCTTTCTTT.

The sample holds a few counts of this clonotype. The rearrangement links TRBV20-1 to TRBJ2-5; D may be TRBD2 (6 bases). Germline V lookup: CDR1 DFQATT, CDR2 SNEGSKA (reference sequence). The CDR3 has 14 residues. V lost 5 bases and J 5 bases, leaving 18 bases between the germline ends. CDR3 coding DNA: TGCAGTGCTGTTCCCACGCGGGGTAGGGAGACCCAGTACTTC. It codes for CSAVPTRGRETQYF.

The V gene is TRBV29-1, the J gene TRBJ2-4, with TRBD2 identical over 11 bases. CDR3 length equals 18 residues. Germline V gene sequence: CDR1 SQVTM, CDR2 ANQGSEA. J lost 3 bases, V lost 4 bases, and 14 bases had no gene match. CDR3 in DNA: TGCAGCGTTGTGGGGTTGTCTAGCGGGGGGTCTGACAAAAACATTCAGTACTTC. This codes for CSVVGLSSGGSDKNIQYF. The full variable domain, in which reference TRBV29-1 and TRBJ2-4 provide the parts outside the CDR3, is SAVISQKPSRDICQRGTSLTIQCQVDSQVTMMFWYRQQPGQSLTLIATANQGSEATYESGFVIDKFPISRPNLTFSTLTVSNMSPEDSSIYLCSVVGLSSGGSDKNIQYFGAGTRLSVL.

As concerns this clonotype: The junction and the germline gene differ at one end; a read error may be behind it. V and J are TRBV20-1 and TRBJ2-5, with 8 bases lining up with TRBD2. The CDR3 is made up of 15 amino acids. Germline-derived CDR1 and CDR2 are DFQATT and SNEGSKA (reference sequence). The CDR3 sequence is CCAGADSGTQETQYF. CDR3 nucleotide sequence: TGCTGTGCTGGGGCTGATAGCGGGACCCAAGAGACCCAGTACTTC.

This clonotype occurred many times. The DNA of the CDR3 is TGTGCCAGCAGCGTAGCTACACTCGGTGAGCAGTTCTTC. It is translated as CASSVATLGEQFF. This rearrangement joins TRBV9 to TRBJ2-1; D gene ambiguous. Germline V gene sequence: CDR1 SGDLS, CDR2 YYNGEE. Trimming cost V 0 bases and J 9 bases, with 10 bases left between them. The CDR3 sequence is 13 residues long.

This clonotype has just a few counts. The chain is built from TRBV24-1 and TRBJ2-3; the D gene is possibly TRBD1 (5 bases). V was clipped by 5 bases and J by 3 bases, with 5 bases between them. Germline values: CDR1 KGHDR, CDR2 SFDVKD. The CDR3 consists of 12 residues. CDR3 sequence: CATSAGTDTQYF. The CDR3 DNA is TGTGCCACCAGTGCAGGGACAGATACGCAGTATTTT.

The rearrangement joins TRBV6-5 to TRBJ2-4, with no clear D. This CDR3 comprises 16 residues. CDR1 and CDR2 from the germline V gene are MNHEY and SVGAGI. V was clipped by 0 bases and J by 6 bases, with 15 bases between them. The CDR3 DNA reads as TGTGCCAGCAGTTACTCACCGAACGAAAAAATAAACATTCAGTACTTC. Residues: CASSYSPNEKINIQYF.